Listed here are 8 T cell receptor beta chains from one sample, sequenced in a study of identical twins. TCRdb ran MiXCR on the 5' RACE reads and lists one entry per CDR3 protein. The data contain about 220,000 distinct CDR3 sequences, more than 6.5% of them singletons. This sample also appeared in a second study, on yellow fever vaccine responses in identical twins.

Sequencing was done on a sample of memory (CD45RO+) T cells sorted from blood. The source is a woman between 18 and 29 years old in good health.

This clonotype occurred a few times. This chain links TRBV30 with TRBJ2-7; no firm D call. CDR1 is GTSNPN, CDR2 SVGIG, per germline (reference sequence). V was clipped by 2 bases and J by 3 bases, with 11 bases between them. The CDR3 consists of 13 residues. DNA for the CDR3: TGTGCCTGGAGTCGAGGACGGCTCTACGAGCAGTACTTC. This codes for CAWSRGRLYEQYF.

This clonotype was picked up many times. The CDR3: CASSLGWKNTEAFF. The CDR3 DNA sequence: TGCGCCAGCAGCTTGGGCTGGAAGAACACTGAAGCTTTCTTT. The J gene is TRBJ1-1, the V gene TRBV5-1, with D hard to call. V lost 0 bases and J 1 base, leaving 7 bases between the germline ends. This CDR3 comprises 14 residues. Germline assignment: CDR1 SGHRS and CDR2 YFSETQ.

In this sample, this clonotype turned up many times. The chain joins TRBV29-1 to TRBJ2-7; D may be TRBD1 (6 bases). Trimming stripped 0 bases from V and 4 bases from J, with 19 bases between. Germline CDR1 is SQVTM and CDR2 is ANQGSEA. The CDR3 has 16 residues. The CDR3 DNA is TGCAGCGTTGAAGATGTTATCGGACAGAACAGATACGAGCAGTACTTC. The encoded protein is CSVEDVIGQNRYEQYF.

This chain joins TRBV28 and TRBJ2-1, with D uncertain. CDR1 is MDHEN and CDR2 is SYDVKM in the germline V gene. Trimming removed 1 base at V and 12 bases at J, with 16 bases between. The CDR3 is 14 residues long. CDR3: CASSLFGLQVMQFF. The CDR3 DNA follows: TGTGCCAGCAGTTTATTTGGGCTTCAGGTTATGCAGTTCTTC.

There are a few counts of this clonotype. The chain recombines TRBV5-1 with TRBJ1-6, with 7 bases that match TRBD1. This CDR3 has 15 residues. Germline values: CDR1 SGHRS, CDR2 YFSETQ. The V segment lost 0 bases and the J segment 10 bases; nucleotides outside the gene matches: 7. CDR3 DNA: TGCGCCAGCAGCTTGGTCGGGGACAGAGGCTCACCCCTCCACTTT. Translating gives CASSLVGDRGSPLHF.

This clonotype was observed at least ten times. V gene TRBV7-9 combines with J gene TRBJ2-3; D unclear. This CDR3 region has 14 residues. Trimming pared 1 base from V and 2 bases from J, leaving 7 bases between. The germline CDR1 and CDR2 sequences are SEHNR and FQNEAQ (reference sequence). CDR3 nucleotides: TGTGCCAGCAGCTTAGAGCAGAACACAGATACGCAGTATTTT. The encoded protein is CASSLEQNTDTQYF.

This clonotype occurred a few times. V gene TRBV4-3 combines with J gene TRBJ2-3; TRBD2 might be the D (5 bases). The CDR3 spans 13 residues. Germline V gene lookup returns CDR1 LGHNA and CDR2 YSLEER. V was clipped by 0 bases and J by 8 bases, with 9 bases between them. The CDR3: CASSQDNRGTQYF. For the CDR3, the DNA is TGCGCCAGCAGCCAAGACAACCGGGGTACGCAGTATTTT.

This clonotype was seen repeatedly, ten times or more. The chain uses TRBV20-1 and TRBJ2-7; a possible D gene is TRBD1 (6 bases). Germline CDR1 reads DFQATT; CDR2 reads SNEGSKA (reference sequence). There are 14 residues in the CDR3. Trimming stripped 6 bases from V and 4 bases from J, with 19 bases between. In nucleotides, the CDR3 is TGCAGTGCCAACAACCGGGACAAAAGATACGAGCAGTACTTC. Its translation: CSANNRDKRYEQYF.